Below, 6 T cell receptor beta chains from the same sample are listed, as sequenced in a study of vaccination and CD4 T cells after COVID-19. Treatment defined: approximately nine-day PBMC culture with coronavirus spike peptide pools or control peptides (ViraFEST assay). These receptors' targets are unknown. Sequencing of cultured CD4+ T cell DNA used the Oncomine TCR Beta short-read assay. TCRdb analysed the PCR reads with MiXCR anew, one entry per CDR3 protein. This table holds over 9,500 distinct CDR3 sequences, 45% to 55% found once. Sequences were derived from cultured CD4+ T cells from blood, sampled after SARS-CoV-2 vaccination. The receptors come from a human donor with COVID-19.

In DNA, the CDR3 is TGTGCCACCAGTGCCCCCGGGACAGGGGAAGGGGGCTACACCTTC. Its protein product is CATSAPGTGEGGYTF. The gene calls are TRBV24-1 and TRBJ1-2; 10 bases line up with TRBD1. With 5 bases clipped from V and 8 bases from J, the junction kept 10 bases outside the gene matches. The CDR3 consists of 15 residues. From germline, CDR1 is KGHDR and CDR2 SFDVKD.

The chain carries TRBV7-9 and TRBJ2-3; 7 bases are a match to TRBD2. CDR1 SEHNR and CDR2 FQNEAQ come from the germline V gene (reference sequence). The CDR3 length is 12 residues. V lost 8 bases, J lost 7 bases, and 6 bases stayed unmatched. CDR3 nucleotides: TGTGCCAGCGGAGGGAGGGCAAATACGCAGTATTTT. Amino acid sequence: CASGGRANTQYF.

This clonotype has more than one count but fewer than ten. The chain combines TRBV27 with TRBJ2-2, with 8 bases matching TRBD1. CDR1 and CDR2 from the germline V gene are MNHEY and SMNVEV (reference sequence). V was clipped by 6 bases and J by 4 bases; unmatched bases: 4. This CDR3 has 14 amino acids. Written as DNA, the CDR3 is TGTGCCAGCAGAAACAGGGGGAGCACCGGGGAGCTGTTTTTT. Amino acid sequence: CASRNRGSTGELFF.

The chain links TRBV7-6 to TRBJ1-1; unclear D gene. The CDR3 is 13 amino acids. CDR1 SGHVS and CDR2 FNYEAQ come from the germline V gene. Trimming took 7 bases from V and 0 from J, leaving 9 bases between them. DNA for the CDR3: TGTGCCAGCACCCCAATTCTGAACACTGAAGCTTTCTTT. Protein product: CASTPILNTEAFF. Full variable domain (remainder filled in from reference TRBV7-6 and TRBJ1-1): GAGVSQSPRYKVTKRGQDVALRCDPISGHVSLYWYRQALGQGPEFLTYFNYEAQQDKSGLPNDRFSAERPEGSISTLTIQRTEQRDSAMYRCASTPILNTEAFFGQGTRLTVV.

The chain links TRBV12-3 or TRBV12-4 to TRBJ1-2; 8 positions match TRBD1. V shed 7 bases, J shed 0 bases, and the junction held 7 bases outside the gene matches. The CDR3 totals 15 residues. The CDR3 DNA reads as TGTGCCAGCACCGGACGGACAGGGACTAACTATGGCTACACCTTC. Amino acids: CASTGRTGTNYGYTF.

This clonotype has more than one count but fewer than ten. The chain recombines TRBV15 with TRBJ1-4, with 8 bases matching TRBD1. This CDR3 is built from 15 residues. V dropped 5 bases and J dropped 8; count of bases not matched to a gene: 10. CDR1 and CDR2 (germline): LNHNV, YYDKDF (reference sequence). CDR3 DNA sequence: TGTGCCACCAGCGAGGTCCAGGGGGCGGGGGAAAAACTGTTTTTT. It translates to CATSEVQGAGEKLFF.